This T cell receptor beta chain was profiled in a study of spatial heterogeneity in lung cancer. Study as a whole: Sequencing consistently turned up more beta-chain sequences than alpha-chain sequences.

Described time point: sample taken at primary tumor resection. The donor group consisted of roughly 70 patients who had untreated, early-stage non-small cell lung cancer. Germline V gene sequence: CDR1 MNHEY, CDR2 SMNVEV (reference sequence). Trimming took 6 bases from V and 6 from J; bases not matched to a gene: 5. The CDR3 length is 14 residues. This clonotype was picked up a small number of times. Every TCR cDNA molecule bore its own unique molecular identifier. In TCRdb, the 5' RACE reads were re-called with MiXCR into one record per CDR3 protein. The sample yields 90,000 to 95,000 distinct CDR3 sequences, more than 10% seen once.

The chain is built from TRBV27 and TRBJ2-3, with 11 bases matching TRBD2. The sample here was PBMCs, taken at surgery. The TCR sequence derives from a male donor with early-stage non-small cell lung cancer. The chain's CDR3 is CASSPSGRMDTQYF. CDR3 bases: TGTGCCAGCAGCCCTAGCGGGAGGATGGATACGCAGTATTTT.